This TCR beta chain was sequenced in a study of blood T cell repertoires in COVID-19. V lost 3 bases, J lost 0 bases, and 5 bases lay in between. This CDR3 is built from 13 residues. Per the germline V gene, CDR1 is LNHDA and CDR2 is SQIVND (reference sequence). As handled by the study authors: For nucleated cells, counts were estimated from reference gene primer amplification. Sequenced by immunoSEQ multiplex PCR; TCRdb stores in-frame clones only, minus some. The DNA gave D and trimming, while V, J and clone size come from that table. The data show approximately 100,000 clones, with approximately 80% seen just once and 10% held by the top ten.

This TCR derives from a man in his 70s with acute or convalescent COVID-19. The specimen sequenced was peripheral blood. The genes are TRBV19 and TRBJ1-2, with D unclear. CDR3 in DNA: TGTGCCAGTAGTATCGGTGCTAACTATGGCTACACCTTC. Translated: CASSIGANYGYTF.